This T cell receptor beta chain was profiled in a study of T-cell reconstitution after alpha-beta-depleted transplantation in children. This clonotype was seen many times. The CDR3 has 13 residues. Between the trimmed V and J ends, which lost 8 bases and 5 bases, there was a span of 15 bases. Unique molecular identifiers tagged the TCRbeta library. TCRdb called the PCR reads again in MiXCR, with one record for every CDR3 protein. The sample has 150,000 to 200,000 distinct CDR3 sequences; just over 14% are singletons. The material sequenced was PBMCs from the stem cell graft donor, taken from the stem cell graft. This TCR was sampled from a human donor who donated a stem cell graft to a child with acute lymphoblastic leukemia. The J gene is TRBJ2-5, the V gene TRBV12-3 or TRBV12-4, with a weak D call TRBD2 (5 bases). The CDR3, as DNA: TGTGCCAGCGCGAGTGGACCGGGGGAGACCCAGTACTTC. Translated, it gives CASASGPGETQYF.